The next 19 T cell receptor beta chains were all read from a single sample in a study of control samples from healthy donors and cancer patients. Sequencing was performed with immunoSEQ multiplex PCR; in TCRdb, only in-frame clones are kept and a portion is missing. The data contain about 69,000 clones, roughly 82% of them seen just once; the ten biggest clones take up approximately 2.9%. Sequencing input: PBMCs. Every receptor here comes from a woman between 45 and 60 years old with lung cancer.

The V and J genes are TRBV25-1 and TRBJ2-7; 7 bases align to TRBD1. Unmatched junction bases numbered 8, after V lost 4 bases and J lost 5 bases. The CDR3 covers 14 residues. Germline V gene data show CDR1 as MGHDK and CDR2 as SYGVNS. The CDR3 protein is CASSGWDRLNEQYF. DNA for the CDR3: TGTGCCAGCAGTGGGTGGGACAGACTCAACGAGCAGTACTTC.

Remarks on this clone: This specimen includes other DNA sequences encoding the same CDR3. The chain employs TRBV4-3 and TRBJ2-7; either TRBD1 or TRBD2 may supply D (5 bases each). Germline CDR1 LGHNA, CDR2 YSLEER. Trimming cost V 1 base and J 3 bases, with 13 bases left between them. The CDR3 is 15 amino acids. The CDR3 bases are TGCGCCAGCAGCCAAGGCCCTGTTGGGGGCTACGAGCAGTACTTC. Protein: CASSQGPVGGYEQYF.

This chain joins TRBV5-1 and TRBJ2-5; D gene ambiguous. From germline, CDR1 is SGHRS and CDR2 YFSETQ. V lost 0 bases, J lost 4 bases, and 4 bases lay in between. CDR3 length: 12 amino acids. CDR3 sequence: CASSLVRETQYF. CDR3 sequence (DNA): TGCGCCAGCAGCTTGGTAAGAGAGACCCAGTACTTC. The full variable domain, rest sourced from reference TRBV5-1 and TRBJ2-5, is KAGVTQTPRYLIKTRGQQVTLSCSPISGHRSVSWYQQTPGQGLQFLFEYFSETQRNKGNFPGRFSGRQFSNSRSEMNVSTLELGDSALYLCASSLVRETQYFGPGTRLLVL.

The J gene is TRBJ1-5, the V gene TRBV28; 7 positions agree with TRBD1. V lost 3 bases, J lost 0 bases, and 11 bases stayed unmatched. Looked up from germline, CDR1 is MDHEN and CDR2 is SYDVKM. The CDR3 runs 18 residues. CDR3 nucleotides: TGTGCCAGCAGTTTTCCCCGGACAGGAACTTATAGCAATCAGCCCCAGCATTTT. Translating gives CASSFPRTGTYSNQPQHF.

The chain links TRBV10-3 to TRBJ1-1; D is unclear. V lost 6 bases and J lost 0, with 11 bases in between. There are 14 residues in the CDR3. Germline-derived CDR1 and CDR2 are ENHRY and SYGVKD. CDR3 in amino acids: CAIRNSFMNTEAFF. CDR3 nucleotide sequence: TGTGCCATCAGGAACAGCTTCATGAACACTGAAGCTTTCTTT.

The chain combines TRBV19 with TRBJ2-3; D may be TRBD2 (6 bases). V was cut by 1 base and J by 8 bases, with 10 bases left in between. Per the germline V gene, CDR1 is LNHDA and CDR2 is SQIVND (reference sequence). The length of the CDR3 is 13 residues. CDR3 sequence (DNA): TGTGCCAGTAGTATAGGGACTACGGTTACGCAGTATTTT. Its translation: CASSIGTTVTQYF.

This chain uses TRBV24-1 with TRBJ1-2; D unclear. The germline V gene encodes CDR1 KGHDR and CDR2 SFDVKD. The germline V and J ends were trimmed by 3 bases and 2 bases, with 6 bases remaining between them. CDR3 length: 13 amino acids. The CDR3 reads CATSDGLNYGYTF. CDR3 coding DNA: TGTGCCACCAGTGATGGTCTAAACTATGGCTACACCTTC.

In this sample, this clone turned up once. This chain uses TRBV24-1 with TRBJ2-7, with TRBD1 matching 7 bases. This CDR3 is built from 15 residues. Germline V gives CDR1 KGHDR, CDR2 SFDVKD. V shed 4 bases and J 4 bases; nucleotides not matched to a gene: 9. The CDR3 nucleotides are TGTGCCACCAGTGACCGACAGGGTGGGAGATACGAGCAGTACTTC. It is translated as CATSDRQGGRYEQYF.

This chain links TRBV4-2 with TRBJ1-2; D remains ambiguous. The V end lost 1 base, the J end lost 8 bases, and 14 bases lay between the germline ends. Germline lookup yields CDR1 LGHNA and CDR2 YNFKEQ. CDR3 length: 14 residues. CDR3 sequence reads: CASSQVTQAPGYTF. Written as DNA, the CDR3 is TGTGCCAGCAGCCAAGTTACACAAGCCCCGGGCTACACCTTC.

The J gene is TRBJ2-7, the V gene TRBV7-8; possibly TRBD2 for D (5 bases). From germline, CDR1 is SGHVS and CDR2 FQNEAQ. V was cut by 4 bases and J by 6 bases, with 10 bases left in between. CDR3 length: 12 amino acids. The CDR3 DNA follows: TGTGCCAGCAGCTCTGGACTCGGCGAGCAGTACTTC. It encodes CASSSGLGEQYF.

The V call is TRBV28, the J call TRBJ1-2, with unresolved D. Germline loops: CDR1 MDHEN, CDR2 SYDVKM. CDR3 length: 14 amino acids. Trimming left V 4 bases short and J 0 bases short, with 9 bases between. The CDR3 region is CASSSLAANYGYTF. The CDR3 bases are TGTGCCAGCAGTTCCCTTGCGGCTAACTATGGCTACACCTTC.

The rearrangement uses TRBV6-5 and TRBJ1-5; D is unclear. CDR3 length equals 14 residues. V dropped 5 bases and J dropped 5 bases, with 13 bases sitting between them. Germline lookup yields CDR1 MNHEY and CDR2 SVGAGI. Here the CDR3 reads CASSPDGRYQPQHF. For the CDR3, the DNA is TGTGCCAGCAGTCCCGACGGACGATATCAGCCCCAGCATTTT.

This sequence joins TRBV7-6 and TRBJ2-1; D is undetermined. Between the trimmed V and J ends, which lost 1 base and 8 bases, there was a span of 3 bases. CDR3 length: 11 residues. Germline values: CDR1 SGHVS, CDR2 FNYEAQ. The CDR3 DNA reads as TGTGCCAGCAGCTTAGACCATGAGCAGTTCTTC. It is translated as CASSLDHEQFF.

V and J are TRBV6-5 and TRBJ2-1; D is perhaps TRBD2 (6 bases). Germline-derived CDR1 and CDR2 are MNHEY and SVGAGI. V lost 7 bases to trimming and J lost 7 bases, with 11 bases between them. This CDR3 region has 12 residues. The CDR3 loop reads CASKLGGNEQFF. CDR3 in DNA: TGTGCCAGCAAACTAGGAGGGAATGAGCAGTTCTTC.

The chain carries TRBV27 and TRBJ1-2; 10 nucleotides line up with TRBD1. With V trimmed by 5 bases and J by 6 bases, 3 bases remained unmatched. This CDR3 region has 13 residues. CDR1 MNHEY and CDR2 SMNVEV come from the germline V gene (reference sequence). The CDR3 DNA is TGTGCCAGCAGTAAGGACAGGGGGAATGGCTACACCTTC. Translating gives CASSKDRGNGYTF.

The chain carries TRBV5-1 and TRBJ2-3, with D hard to call. This CDR3 is built from 14 residues. Between the trimmed V and J ends, which lost 0 bases and 4 bases, there was a span of 9 bases. Germline V gene data show CDR1 as SGHRS and CDR2 as YFSETQ. In DNA form, the CDR3 reads TGCGCCAGCAGCTTGGAGCAAGTCTCAGATACGCAGTATTTT. Translating it yields CASSLEQVSDTQYF.

The rearrangement joins TRBV9 to TRBJ1-1; D is unclear. V dropped 1 base and J dropped 2 bases, with 6 bases sitting between them. Germline values: CDR1 SGDLS, CDR2 YYNGEE. The CDR3 covers 13 residues. CDR3 protein: CASSVKTNTEAFF. Here the CDR3 DNA reads TGTGCCAGCAGCGTAAAAACTAACACTGAAGCTTTCTTT.

The chain carries TRBV7-2 and TRBJ2-7, with 8 positions matching TRBD2. The CDR3 runs to 15 residues. Per the germline V gene, CDR1 is SGHTA and CDR2 is FQGNSA. The V segment lost 6 bases and the J segment 0 bases; nucleotides outside the gene matches: 7. This chain's CDR3 is CASSRTSGSSYEQYF. Written as DNA, the CDR3 is TGTGCCAGCAGTCGAACTAGCGGAAGCTCCTACGAGCAGTACTTC.

This rearrangement joins TRBV2 to TRBJ1-1; no clear D. This CDR3 has 13 amino acids. The germline V gene encodes CDR1 SNHLY and CDR2 FYNNEI. Trimming pared 3 bases from V and 5 bases from J, leaving 10 bases between. DNA of the CDR3: TGTGCCAGCAGTGAGACCCCCGGGACTGAAGCTTTCTTT. It yields the protein CASSETPGTEAFF.